These 5 T cell receptor beta chains were all obtained from the same sample, sequenced in a study of cytomegalovirus exposure and HLA in healthy donors. Produced via immunoSEQ multiplex PCR; TCRdb's table is partial and in-frame only. The sample lists 150,000 or so clones, 84% occurring once. Material for sequencing was PBMCs. The receptor source for this set is a man aged 30 to 39 in good health and CMV-seropositive.

This chain uses TRBV7-9 with TRBJ1-5; D remains unclear. Germline values: CDR1 SEHNR, CDR2 FQNEAQ (reference sequence). V was cut by 5 bases and J by 2 bases, with 10 bases left in between. CDR3 size: 14 residues. CDR3 sequence reads: CASSPHSGNQPQHF. Written as DNA, the CDR3 is TGTGCCAGCAGCCCCCACAGTGGCAATCAGCCCCAGCATTTT.

V is TRBV9 and J is TRBJ2-3; 8 positions match TRBD2. V shed 6 bases and J 5 bases; nucleotides not matched to a gene: 8. Germline lookup yields CDR1 SGDLS and CDR2 YYNGEE. The CDR3 covers 14 residues. CDR3 loop: CASNTGRGRDTQYF. CDR3 sequence (DNA): TGTGCCAGCAATACCGGGAGGGGTAGAGATACGCAGTATTTT.

This clone was observed once. The rearrangement links TRBV30 to TRBJ1-1; 7 bases map to TRBD1. V dropped 4 bases and J dropped 0; count of bases not matched to a gene: 11. CDR1 is GTSNPN, CDR2 SVGIG, per germline (reference sequence). This CDR3 is 16 amino acids long. The CDR3 bases are TGTGCCTGGACCCCCTCCAGGGGGGAAGTGAACACTGAAGCTTTCTTT. It encodes CAWTPSRGEVNTEAFF.

This chain uses TRBV28 with TRBJ2-2; 11 bases map to TRBD2. The CDR3 loop spans 15 amino acids. The V gene's germline CDR1 is MDHEN and CDR2 SYDVKM. Trimming at V came to 9 bases and at J to 1 base, leaving 4 bases not matched to a gene. Written as DNA, the CDR3 is TGTGCCAGTAGCGGGAGGGTTCGGAACACCGGGGAGCTGTTTTTT. Its protein is CASSGRVRNTGELFF.

This chain uses TRBV27 with TRBJ2-3, with D perhaps matching TRBD2 (5 bases). With 5 bases removed from V and 5 bases from J, the gap between germline ends came to 17 bases. CDR1 and CDR2 from the germline V gene are MNHEY and SMNVEV (reference sequence). This CDR3 region has 15 residues. The CDR3 reads CASSNDGAGGDTQYF. CDR3 nucleotides: TGTGCCAGCAGTAATGACGGAGCTGGAGGAGATACGCAGTATTTT.